These 32 T cell receptor beta chains came from one sample sequenced in a study of monozygotic twins with inflammatory bowel disease. Using the 5' RACE reads, TCRdb records one entry per CDR3 protein without DNA. The sample table sets out 190,000 or so distinct CDR3 sequences. Sequencing was done on a sample of blood. The receptor set was obtained from a human donor with ulcerative colitis or Crohn's disease, or a healthy co-twin of an affected twin (not recorded which).

The rearrangement links TRBV2 to TRBJ2-2; TCRdb's D gene call, TRBD1, goes unchecked for lack of DNA. The length of the CDR3 is 15 residues. Per the germline V gene, CDR1 is SNHLY and CDR2 is FYNNEI. The CDR3: CASNQNRGGSGELFF.

This rearrangement joins TRBV27 to TRBJ1-1. Germline CDR1 is MNHEY and CDR2 is SMNVEV (reference sequence). The CDR3 extends over 15 amino acids. CDR3 in amino acids: CASRHSYQENTEAFF.

The chain has TRBV7-9 and TRBJ2-1. CDR1 is SEHNR, CDR2 FQNEAQ, per germline (reference sequence). This CDR3 has 15 amino acids. The CDR3 sequence: CASSLGQESYNEQFF.

The chain couples TRBV6-5 to TRBJ2-3; the TCRdb D gene call, TRBD1, has no DNA to confirm it. CDR1 and CDR2 (germline): MNHEY, SVGAGI. CDR3 length equals 13 residues. CDR3 sequence reads: CASSYPGGDTQYF.

This chain links TRBV5-6 with TRBJ2-5. Germline loops: CDR1 SGHDT, CDR2 YYEEEE. This CDR3 has 13 residues. CDR3 in amino acids: CASSWGVGETQYF.

The chain couples TRBV6-5 to TRBJ1-1; the D call from TCRdb, TRBD1, cannot be confirmed without DNA. The CDR3 has 15 residues. Germline V gene data show CDR1 as MNHEY and CDR2 as SVGAGI. CDR3 region: CASSYSWTGETEAFF.

The CDR3: CASSTPWWNVGNQPQHF. The chain couples TRBV19 to TRBJ1-5. Germline values: CDR1 LNHDA, CDR2 SQIVND (reference sequence). This CDR3 is built from 17 residues.

CDR3 sequence: CASSLTYTNEKLFF. The V and J genes are TRBV7-2 and TRBJ1-4. Germline loops: CDR1 SGHTA, CDR2 FQGNSA. The CDR3 sequence is 14 residues long.

This rearrangement joins TRBV29-1 to TRBJ1-1; TCRdb outputs TRBD1, but without DNA this stays unchecked. This CDR3 spans 13 amino acids. Germline V gene sequence: CDR1 SQVTM, CDR2 ANQGSEA. The CDR3 loop is CSAPGTANTEAFF. Full variable domain (missing parts from reference TRBV29-1 and TRBJ1-1): SAVISQKPSRDICQRGTSLTIQCQVDSQVTMMFWYRQQPGQSLTLIATANQGSEATYESGFVIDKFPISRPNLTFSTLTVSNMSPEDSSIYLCSAPGTANTEAFFGQGTRLTVV.

This chain connects TRBV19 to TRBJ1-5; checking the TCRdb D call of TRBD1 is not possible without DNA. Germline V gene sequence: CDR1 LNHDA, CDR2 SQIVND (reference sequence). CDR3 length equals 15 residues. The CDR3 reads CASSGQGMSNQPQHF.

The chain joins TRBV29-1 to TRBJ2-2; TCRdb's assignment of TRBD1 cannot be checked, as there is no DNA. The CDR3 loop spans 15 amino acids. Germline V gene lookup returns CDR1 SQVTM and CDR2 ANQGSEA. CDR3 sequence: CSVRLRGANTGELFF.

The chain uses TRBV5-4 and TRBJ1-1; no DNA is available, so the TRBD1 call from TCRdb remains unchecked. CDR3 size: 12 residues. Germline V gene sequence: CDR1 SGHNT, CDR2 YYREEE (reference sequence). The CDR3 sequence is CASSFDRGEAFF. Drawing the rest from reference TRBV5-4 and TRBJ1-1, the complete variable domain is ETGVTQSPTHLIKTRGQQVTLRCSSQSGHNTVSWYQQALGQGPQFIFQYYREEENGRGNFPPRFSGLQFPNYSSELNVNALELDDSALYLCASSFDRGEAFFGQGTRLTVV.

This chain connects TRBV27 to TRBJ1-6; the D call of TRBD1 rests on TCRdb alone, since no DNA is present to check it. The CDR3 covers 17 residues. Germline values: CDR1 MNHEY, CDR2 SMNVEV (reference sequence). This chain's CDR3 is CASSPRLRQGARSPLHF.

CDR3: CAISESTGRGELFF. This chain joins TRBV10-3 and TRBJ2-2. The CDR3 is 14 residues long. Germline CDR1 and CDR2: ENHRY and SYGVKD.

The V and J genes are TRBV18 and TRBJ1-6; TCRdb picks TRBD1, but there is no DNA to check that call. Germline assignment: CDR1 KGHSH and CDR2 LQKENI. CDR3 length: 16 amino acids. The CDR3 sequence is CASSPGGDRENSPLHF. Using reference TRBV18 and TRBJ1-6 for the parts outside the CDR3, the full variable domain is NAGVMQNPRHLVRRRGQEARLRCSPMKGHSHVYWYRQLPEEGLKFMVYLQKENIIDESGMPKERFSAEFPKEGPSILRIQQVVRGDSAAYFCASSPGGDRENSPLHFGNGTRLTVT.

The chain links TRBV5-1 to TRBJ1-1. The CDR3 totals 12 residues. The germline gives CDR1 SGHRS, CDR2 YFSETQ. CDR3 protein: CASSLDRIEAFF.

The chain links TRBV11-2 to TRBJ2-5; TCRdb indicates TRBD1, and absent DNA this call remains unverified. In germline, CDR1 is SGHAT, CDR2 FQNNGV. The CDR3 loop spans 14 amino acids. This chain's CDR3 is CASSLGAGRETQYF.

The chain joins TRBV7-8 to TRBJ2-3; the D gene TCRdb calls, TRBD1, cannot be checked with no DNA. CDR1 is SGHVS and CDR2 is FQNEAQ in the germline V gene. This CDR3 has 14 amino acids. CDR3 in amino acids: CASRFGQPTDTQYF.

The chain combines TRBV29-1 with TRBJ1-2; the D gene TCRdb calls, TRBD1, cannot be checked with no DNA. The germline gives CDR1 SQVTM, CDR2 ANQGSEA. The CDR3 runs 12 residues. The CDR3 loop is CSVTGTPYGYTF.

The CDR3 region is CASSFPRTGELFF. V gene TRBV5-1 combines with J gene TRBJ2-2. Germline CDR1 and CDR2: SGHRS and YFSETQ. The CDR3 length is 13 residues. The full variable domain, rest sourced from reference TRBV5-1 and TRBJ2-2, is KAGVTQTPRYLIKTRGQQVTLSCSPISGHRSVSWYQQTPGQGLQFLFEYFSETQRNKGNFPGRFSGRQFSNSRSEMNVSTLELGDSALYLCASSFPRTGELFFGEGSRLTVL.

The chain recombines TRBV7-2 with TRBJ2-5; TCRdb calls TRBD2, which cannot be checked without DNA. The CDR3 consists of 13 residues. CDR1 SGHTA and CDR2 FQGNSA come from the germline V gene. The CDR3 loop is CASRLGVRETQYF.

The gene calls are TRBV2 and TRBJ1-4; TCRdb calls TRBD1, which cannot be checked without DNA. The CDR3 is made up of 15 amino acids. The germline V gene encodes CDR1 SNHLY and CDR2 FYNNEI. The CDR3 region is CASSGQLATNEKLFF.

V and J are TRBV20-1 and TRBJ1-5; TCRdb selects TRBD1, and the lack of DNA leaves this call unchecked. Germline V gene data show CDR1 as DFQATT and CDR2 as SNEGSKA (reference sequence). The CDR3 contains 17 residues. The CDR3 is CSARDSIGGWRGEPQHF.

The rearrangement joins TRBV7-2 to TRBJ1-4; TCRdb's D call, TRBD1, is unchecked because there is no DNA. The CDR3 spans 14 residues. Germline lookup yields CDR1 SGHTA and CDR2 FQGNSA. CDR3 in amino acids: CASSYDRINEKLFF.

The V gene is TRBV7-6, the J gene TRBJ1-6. The germline CDR1 and CDR2 sequences are SGHVS and FNYEAQ. The CDR3 has 13 amino acids. The CDR3 loop reads CASSLDHNSPLHF.

The chain is built from TRBV20-1 and TRBJ1-6; TCRdb indicates TRBD1, and absent DNA this call remains unverified. Per the germline V gene, CDR1 is DFQATT and CDR2 is SNEGSKA (reference sequence). The CDR3 sequence is 13 residues long. CDR3 region: CSGFDRGLSPLHF.

This rearrangement joins TRBV2 to TRBJ2-1; TCRdb's D call, TRBD1, is unchecked because there is no DNA. The CDR3 covers 13 residues. The germline V gene has CDR1 SNHLY and CDR2 FYNNEI. CDR3 region: CASGFQGYNEQFF. The whole variable domain, remainder taken from reference TRBV2 and TRBJ2-1, is EPEVTQTPSHQVTQMGQEVILRCVPISNHLYFYWYRQILGQKVEFLVSFYNNEISEKSEIFDDQFSVERPDGSNFTLKIRSTKLEDSAMYFCASGFQGYNEQFFGPGTRLTVL.

This chain uses TRBV19 with TRBJ1-1. CDR1 is LNHDA, CDR2 SQIVND, per germline (reference sequence). The CDR3 extends over 13 amino acids. The chain's CDR3 is CASSIDRGTEAFF.

The chain carries TRBV20-1 and TRBJ1-4; the TCRdb D gene call, TRBD1, has no DNA to confirm it. Germline CDR1 DFQATT, CDR2 SNEGSKA (reference sequence). CDR3 length: 13 residues. The CDR3 is CSARAGSNEKLFF.

V and J are TRBV27 and TRBJ2-3; without DNA, the TCRdb call of TRBD1 cannot be checked. The CDR3 is made up of 15 amino acids. The germline CDR1 and CDR2 sequences are MNHEY and SMNVEV (reference sequence). CDR3 protein: CASRPYEGRTDTQYF.

The chain has TRBV12-3 or TRBV12-4 and TRBJ1-1; TCRdb gives TRBD1 as the D gene, but with no DNA this cannot be confirmed. The CDR3 spans 18 residues. CDR3: CASSPHRLQASGDTEAFF.

The CDR3 sequence is CASSFGQGTGQETQYF. This chain connects TRBV3-1 to TRBJ2-5; TCRdb selects TRBD1, and the lack of DNA leaves this call unchecked. Looked up from germline, CDR1 is LGHDT and CDR2 is YNNKEL (reference sequence). The CDR3 loop spans 16 amino acids.